This entry concerns a single T cell receptor beta chain. In the study's own analysis: By means of reference gene primer amplification, nucleated cell counts were estimated. Clones were sequenced by immunoSEQ multiplex PCR, and TCRdb holds only the in-frame ones, with some missing. V, J and clone size are taken as reported in that table, and D and trimming were inferred from the DNA itself. The sample records some 48,000 clones, around four fifths being singletons. The sample is drawn from a study of blood T cell repertoires in COVID-19. Study context: COVID-19 samples from acute and convalescent phases originated in the United States, Italy and Spain. From T cells, B-cell-depleted T cells, or PBMCs came the material, which was cDNA or gDNA.

V shed 4 bases and J 8 bases; nucleotides not matched to a gene: 10. Germline CDR1 reads SQVTM; CDR2 reads ANQGSEA. This CDR3 has 13 residues. Specimen: peripheral blood. This chain joins TRBV29-1 and TRBJ1-2; 7 bases agree with TRBD1. The TCR was taken from a human donor in a cohort sampled during active COVID-19. The CDR3 sequence: CSVGKGAYGGYTF. In nucleotides, the CDR3 is TGCAGCGTTGGAAAGGGGGCCTACGGGGGCTACACCTTC. The full variable domain, completed using reference TRBV29-1 and TRBJ1-2, is SAVISQKPSRDICQRGTSLTIQCQVDSQVTMMFWYRQQPGQSLTLIATANQGSEATYESGFVIDKFPISRPNLTFSTLTVSNMSPEDSSIYLCSVGKGAYGGYTFGSGTRLTVV.